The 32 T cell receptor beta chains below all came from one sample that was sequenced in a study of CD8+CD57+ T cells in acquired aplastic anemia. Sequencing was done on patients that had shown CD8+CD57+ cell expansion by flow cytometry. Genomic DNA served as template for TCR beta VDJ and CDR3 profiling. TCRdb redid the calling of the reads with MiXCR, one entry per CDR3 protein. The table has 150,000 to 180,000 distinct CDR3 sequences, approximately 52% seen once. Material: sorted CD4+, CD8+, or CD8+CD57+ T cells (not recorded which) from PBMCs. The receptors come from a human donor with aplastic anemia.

CDR3 sequence (DNA): TGTGCCAGCAGTTACTCGAACCCCTCTCGCAGGGTTGGCAATCAGCCCCAGCATTTT. Amino acids: CASSYSNPSRRVGNQPQHF. The chain carries TRBV6-2 or TRBV6-3 and TRBJ1-5, with D tentatively TRBD1 (5 bases). The CDR3 has 19 amino acids. The V and J ends lost 0 bases and 2 bases respectively, with 20 bases between them. Germline CDR1 MNHEY, CDR2 SVGEGT.

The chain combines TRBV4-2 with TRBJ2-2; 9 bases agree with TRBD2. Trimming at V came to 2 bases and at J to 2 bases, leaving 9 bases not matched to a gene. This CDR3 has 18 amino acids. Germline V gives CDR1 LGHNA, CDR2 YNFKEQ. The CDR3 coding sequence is TGTGCCAGCAGCCAACAAATACGCGGGGGGGCCAACACCGGGGAGCTGTTTTTT. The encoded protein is CASSQQIRGGANTGELFF.

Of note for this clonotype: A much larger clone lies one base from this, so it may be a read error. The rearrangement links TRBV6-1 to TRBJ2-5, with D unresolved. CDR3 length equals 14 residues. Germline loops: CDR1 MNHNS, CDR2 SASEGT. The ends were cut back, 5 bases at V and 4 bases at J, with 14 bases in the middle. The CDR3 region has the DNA TGTGCCAGCAGTATCCAGATAACCCGAGAGACCCAGTACTTC. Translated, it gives CASSIQITRETQYF.

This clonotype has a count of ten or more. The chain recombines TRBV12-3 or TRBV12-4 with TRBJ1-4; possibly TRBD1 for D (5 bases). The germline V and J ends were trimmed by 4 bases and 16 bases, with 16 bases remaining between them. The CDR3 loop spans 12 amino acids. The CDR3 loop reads CASSYASGTGFF. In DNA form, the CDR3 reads TGTGCCAGCAGTTATGCGTCGGGGACGGGGTTTTTT.

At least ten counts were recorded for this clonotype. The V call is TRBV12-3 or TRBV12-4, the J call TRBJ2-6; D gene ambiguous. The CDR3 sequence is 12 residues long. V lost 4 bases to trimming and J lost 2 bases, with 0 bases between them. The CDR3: CASSSGANVLTF. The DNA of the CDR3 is TGTGCCAGCAGTTCTGGGGCCAACGTCCTGACTTTC.

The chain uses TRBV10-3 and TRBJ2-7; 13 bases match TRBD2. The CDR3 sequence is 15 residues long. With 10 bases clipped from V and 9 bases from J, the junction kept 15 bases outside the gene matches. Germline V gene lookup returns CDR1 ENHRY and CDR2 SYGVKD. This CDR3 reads CASSSPRTSGSLQYF. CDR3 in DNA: TGTGCCAGCAGCTCTCCGAGGACTAGCGGGAGTTTGCAGTACTTC.

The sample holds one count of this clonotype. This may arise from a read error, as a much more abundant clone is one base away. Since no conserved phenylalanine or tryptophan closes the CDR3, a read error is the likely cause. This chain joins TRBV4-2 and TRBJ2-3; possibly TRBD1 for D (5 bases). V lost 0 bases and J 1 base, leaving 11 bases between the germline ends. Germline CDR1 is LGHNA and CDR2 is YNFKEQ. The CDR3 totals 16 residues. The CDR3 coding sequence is TGTGCCAGCAGCCAAGATCTTGAAGGGGGCACAGATACGCAGTATCTT. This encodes CASSQDLEGGTDTQYL.

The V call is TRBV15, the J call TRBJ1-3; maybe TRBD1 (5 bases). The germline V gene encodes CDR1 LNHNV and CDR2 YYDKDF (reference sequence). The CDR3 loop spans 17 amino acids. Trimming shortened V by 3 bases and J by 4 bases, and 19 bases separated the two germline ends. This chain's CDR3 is CATSRHRAEGSGNTIYF. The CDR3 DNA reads TGTGCCACCAGCAGGCACCGGGCGGAGGGGTCGGGAAACACCATATATTTT.

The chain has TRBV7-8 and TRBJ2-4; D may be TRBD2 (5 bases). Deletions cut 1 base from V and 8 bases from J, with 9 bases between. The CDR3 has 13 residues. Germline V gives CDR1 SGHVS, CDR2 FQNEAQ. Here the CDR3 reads CASSLDGEYIQYF. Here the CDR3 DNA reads TGTGCCAGCAGCTTAGACGGGGAGTACATTCAGTACTTC. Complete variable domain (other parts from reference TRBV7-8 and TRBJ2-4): GAGVSQSPRYKVAKRGQDVALRCDPISGHVSLFWYQQALGQGPEFLTYFQNEAQLDKSGLPSDRFFAERPEGSVSTLKIQRTQQEDSAVYLCASSLDGEYIQYFGAGTRLSVL.

The CDR3 sequence: CASSPLEVMDTDTQYF. The CDR3 coding sequence is TGCGCCAGCAGCCCGCTGGAGGTGATGGACACAGATACGCAGTATTTT. J is TRBJ2-3 and V is TRBV5-1, with D possibly matching TRBD2 (5 bases). The CDR3 is 16 residues long. Germline assignment: CDR1 SGHRS and CDR2 YFSETQ. Deletions cut 4 bases from V and 2 bases from J, with 17 bases between. The whole variable domain, remainder taken from reference TRBV5-1 and TRBJ2-3, is KAGVTQTPRYLIKTRGQQVTLSCSPISGHRSVSWYQQTPGQGLQFLFEYFSETQRNKGNFPGRFSGRQFSNSRSEMNVSTLELGDSALYLCASSPLEVMDTDTQYFGPGTRLTVL.

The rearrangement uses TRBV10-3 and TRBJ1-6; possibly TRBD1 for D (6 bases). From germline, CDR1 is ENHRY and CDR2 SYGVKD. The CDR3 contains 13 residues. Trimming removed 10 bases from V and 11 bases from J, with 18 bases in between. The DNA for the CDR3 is TGTGCCAGCCTAAGGGGGGGCAGGACACCCCTCCACTTT. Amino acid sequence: CASLRGGRTPLHF.

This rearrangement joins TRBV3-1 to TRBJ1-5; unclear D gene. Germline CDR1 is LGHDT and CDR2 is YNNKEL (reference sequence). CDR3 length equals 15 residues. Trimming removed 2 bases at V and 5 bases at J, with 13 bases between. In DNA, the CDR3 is TGTGCCAGCAGCCAAAAGGCAGGAGTGGATCAGCCCCAGCATTTT. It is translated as CASSQKAGVDQPQHF. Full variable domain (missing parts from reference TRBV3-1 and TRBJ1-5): DTAVSQTPKYLVTQMGNDKSIKCEQNLGHDTMYWYKQDSKKFLKIMFSYNNKELIINETVPNRFSPKSPDKAHLNLHINSLELGDSAVYFCASSQKAGVDQPQHFGDGTRLSIL.

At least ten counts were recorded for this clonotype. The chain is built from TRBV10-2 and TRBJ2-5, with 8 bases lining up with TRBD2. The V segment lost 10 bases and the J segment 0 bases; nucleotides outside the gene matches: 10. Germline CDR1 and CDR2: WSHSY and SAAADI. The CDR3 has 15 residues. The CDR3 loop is CANTEPAGDQETQYF. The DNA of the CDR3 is TGCGCCAACACTGAGCCAGCGGGGGACCAAGAGACCCAGTACTTC.

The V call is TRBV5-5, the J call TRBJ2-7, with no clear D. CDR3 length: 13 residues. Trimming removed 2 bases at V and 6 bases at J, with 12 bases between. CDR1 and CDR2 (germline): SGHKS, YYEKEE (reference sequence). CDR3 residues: CASSLTLVSEQYF. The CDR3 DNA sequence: TGTGCCAGCAGCTTAACCCTAGTTTCCGAGCAGTACTTC.

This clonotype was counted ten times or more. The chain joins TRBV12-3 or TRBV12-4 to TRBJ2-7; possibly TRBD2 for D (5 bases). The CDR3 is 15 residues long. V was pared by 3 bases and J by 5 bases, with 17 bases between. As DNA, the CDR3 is TGTGCCAGCAGTTTGAGAGGGCTAGTTGACGACGAGCAGTACTTC. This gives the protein CASSLRGLVDDEQYF.

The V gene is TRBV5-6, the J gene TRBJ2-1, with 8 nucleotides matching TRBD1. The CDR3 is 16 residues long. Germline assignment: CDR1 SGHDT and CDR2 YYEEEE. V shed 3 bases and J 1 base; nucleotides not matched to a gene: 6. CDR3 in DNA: TGTGCCAGCAGCTACGACAGGGGAGAGTCCTACAATGAGCAGTTCTTC. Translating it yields CASSYDRGESYNEQFF.

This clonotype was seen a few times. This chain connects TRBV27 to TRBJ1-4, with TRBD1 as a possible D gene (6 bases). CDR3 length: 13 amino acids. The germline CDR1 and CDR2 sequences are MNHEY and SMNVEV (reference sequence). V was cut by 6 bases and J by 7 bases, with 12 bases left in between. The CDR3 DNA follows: TGTGCCAGCAGGCAGGGGAAGTTTGAAAAACTGTTTTTT. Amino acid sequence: CASRQGKFEKLFF.

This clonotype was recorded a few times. CDR3 region: CAISEGGESSGYTF. CDR3 nucleotide sequence: TGTGCCATCAGTGAGGGGGGCGAGTCGAGTGGCTACACCTTC. The chain couples TRBV10-3 to TRBJ1-2; possible D gene TRBD1, 6 bases. The germline CDR1 and CDR2 sequences are ENHRY and SYGVKD. V gave up 2 bases and J gave up 7 bases, with 14 bases separating them. The CDR3 sequence is 14 residues long.

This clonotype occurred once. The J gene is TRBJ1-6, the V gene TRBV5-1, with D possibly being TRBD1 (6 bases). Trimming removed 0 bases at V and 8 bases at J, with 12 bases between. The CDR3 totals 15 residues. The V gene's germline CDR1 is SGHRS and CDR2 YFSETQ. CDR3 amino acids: CASSLVGGAYSPLHF. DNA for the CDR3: TGCGCCAGCAGCTTGGTTGGGGGGGCTTATTCACCCCTCCACTTT.

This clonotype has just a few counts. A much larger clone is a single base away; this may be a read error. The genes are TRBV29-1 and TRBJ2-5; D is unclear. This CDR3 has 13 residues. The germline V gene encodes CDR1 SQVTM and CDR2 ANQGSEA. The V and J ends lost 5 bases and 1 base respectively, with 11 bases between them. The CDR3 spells CSVTTNPQETQYF. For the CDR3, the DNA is TGCAGCGTTACAACTAACCCCCAAGAGACCCAGTACTTC.

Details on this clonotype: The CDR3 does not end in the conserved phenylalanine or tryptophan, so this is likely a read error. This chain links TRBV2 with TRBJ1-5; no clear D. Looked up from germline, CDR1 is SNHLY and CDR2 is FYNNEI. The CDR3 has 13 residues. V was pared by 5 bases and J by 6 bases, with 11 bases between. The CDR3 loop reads CASSFGEGQPQHI. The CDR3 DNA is TGTGCCAGCAGTTTCGGGGAGGGTCAGCCCCAGCATATT.

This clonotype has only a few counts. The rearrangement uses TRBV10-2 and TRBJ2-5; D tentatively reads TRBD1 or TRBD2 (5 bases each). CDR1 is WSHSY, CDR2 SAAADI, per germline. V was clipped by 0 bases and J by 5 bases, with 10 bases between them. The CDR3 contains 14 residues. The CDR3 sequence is CASSESGREETQYF. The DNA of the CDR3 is TGCGCCAGCAGTGAGTCGGGCAGGGAGGAGACCCAGTACTTC.

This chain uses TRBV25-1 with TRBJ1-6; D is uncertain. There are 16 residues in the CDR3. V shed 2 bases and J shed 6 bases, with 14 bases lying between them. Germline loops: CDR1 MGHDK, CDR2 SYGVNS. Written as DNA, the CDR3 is TGTGCCAGCAGTGAAAGTAGGGCCAGAGCTAATTCACCCCTCCACTTT. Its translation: CASSESRARANSPLHF.

CDR3 nucleotides: TGTGCCAGCAGCTTAGTAGGACAGGGGACTCCCTACAATGAGCAGTTCTTC. Protein: CASSLVGQGTPYNEQFF. The rearrangement joins TRBV11-2 to TRBJ2-1; 9 nucleotides match TRBD1. Trimming removed 1 base from V and 2 bases from J; junction bases left unmatched: 6. Germline lookup yields CDR1 SGHAT and CDR2 FQNNGV. The CDR3 runs to 17 residues.

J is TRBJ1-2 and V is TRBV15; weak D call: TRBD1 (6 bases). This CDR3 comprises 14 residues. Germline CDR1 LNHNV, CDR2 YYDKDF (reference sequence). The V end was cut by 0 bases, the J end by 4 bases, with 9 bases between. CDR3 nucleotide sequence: TGTGCCACCAGCAGAGATAGGGGGTTCTATGGCTACACCTTC. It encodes CATSRDRGFYGYTF.

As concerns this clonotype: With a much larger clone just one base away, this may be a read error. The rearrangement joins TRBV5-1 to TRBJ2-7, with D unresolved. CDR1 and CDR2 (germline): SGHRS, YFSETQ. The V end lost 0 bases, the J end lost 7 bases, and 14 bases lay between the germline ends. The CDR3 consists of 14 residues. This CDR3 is CASSLDPGQDEQYF. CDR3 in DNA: TGCGCCAGCAGCTTGGATCCGGGTCAGGATGAGCAGTACTTC.

The CDR3 DNA reads as TGTGCCAGCAGCCTCCCCGACCTGACTTTC. This gives the protein CASSLPDLTF. This chain uses TRBV7-8 with TRBJ2-6; no clear D gene. Per germline, CDR1 SGHVS and CDR2 FQNEAQ. The CDR3 sequence is 10 residues long. V lost 5 bases and J lost 15, with 8 bases in between.

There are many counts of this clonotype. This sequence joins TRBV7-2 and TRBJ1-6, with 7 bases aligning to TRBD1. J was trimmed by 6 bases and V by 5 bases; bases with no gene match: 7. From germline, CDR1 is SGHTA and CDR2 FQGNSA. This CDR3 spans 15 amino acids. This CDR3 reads CASSTRDSLNSPLHF. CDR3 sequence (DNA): TGTGCCAGCAGCACCCGGGACAGCCTTAATTCACCCCTCCACTTT.

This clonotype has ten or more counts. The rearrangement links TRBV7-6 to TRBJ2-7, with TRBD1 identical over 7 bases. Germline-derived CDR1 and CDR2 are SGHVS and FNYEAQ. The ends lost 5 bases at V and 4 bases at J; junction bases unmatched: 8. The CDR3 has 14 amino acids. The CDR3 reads CASSPDRTFYEQYF. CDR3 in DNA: TGTGCCAGCAGCCCGGACAGGACCTTTTACGAGCAGTACTTC.

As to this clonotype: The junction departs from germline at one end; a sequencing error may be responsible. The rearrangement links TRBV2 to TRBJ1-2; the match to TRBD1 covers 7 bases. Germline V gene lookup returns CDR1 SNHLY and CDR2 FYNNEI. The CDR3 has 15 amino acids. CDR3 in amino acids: CASSPRQGENYGHTF. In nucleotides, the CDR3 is TGTGCCAGCAGTCCTCGACAGGGTGAAAACTATGGCCACACCTTC.

The CDR3 DNA reads as TGCGCCAACGGAAGGGCTACCGGGGAGCTGTTTTTT. The encoded protein is CANGRATGELFF. The chain joins TRBV10-1 to TRBJ2-2; D remains unclear. The CDR3 is 12 residues long. The germline V and J ends were trimmed by 10 bases and 5 bases, with 11 bases remaining between them. Germline values: CDR1 WNHNN, CDR2 SYGVQD (reference sequence).

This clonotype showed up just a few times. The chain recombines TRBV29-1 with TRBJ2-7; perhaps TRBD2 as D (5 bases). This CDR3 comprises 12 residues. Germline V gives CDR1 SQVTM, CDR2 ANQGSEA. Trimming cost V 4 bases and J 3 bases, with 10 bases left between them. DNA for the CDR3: TGCAGCGTTGTGAAGGGAGACTACGAGCAGTACTTC. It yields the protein CSVVKGDYEQYF.